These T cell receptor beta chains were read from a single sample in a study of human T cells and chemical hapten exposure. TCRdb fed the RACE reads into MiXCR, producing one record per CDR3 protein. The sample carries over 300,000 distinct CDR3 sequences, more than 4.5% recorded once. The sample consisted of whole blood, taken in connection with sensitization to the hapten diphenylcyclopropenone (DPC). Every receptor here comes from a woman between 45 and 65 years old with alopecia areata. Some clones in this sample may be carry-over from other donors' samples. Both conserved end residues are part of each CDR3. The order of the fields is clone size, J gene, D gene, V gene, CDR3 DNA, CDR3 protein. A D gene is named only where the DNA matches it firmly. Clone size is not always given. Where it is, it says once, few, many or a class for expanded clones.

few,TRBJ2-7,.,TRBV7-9,TGTGCCAGCACTTTTTCAAGGGCCAGGGGCGACTACGAGCAGTACTTC,CASTFSRARGDYEQYF
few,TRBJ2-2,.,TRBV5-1,TGCGCCAGCAGCTTGGGGACCCGGAACACCGGGGAGCTGTTTTTT,CASSLGTRNTGELFF
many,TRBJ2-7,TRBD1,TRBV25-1,TGTGCCAGCAGTGAAGGACAGGGGGCGATTGTTGAGCAGTACTTC,CASSEGQGAIVEQYF
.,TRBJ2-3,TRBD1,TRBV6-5,TGTGCCAGTCGACAGGGGCTGCCTCCGGATACGCAGTATTTT,CASRQGLPPDTQYF
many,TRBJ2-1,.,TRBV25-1,TGTGCCAGCAGTGATCAGAGGGGTGGTTCCTACAATGAGCAGTTCTTC,CASSDQRGGSYNEQFF
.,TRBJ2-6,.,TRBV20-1,TGCGGGAGGCGGGACAGCCTCTCTGGGGCCAACGTCCTGACTTTC,CGRRDSLSGANVLTF
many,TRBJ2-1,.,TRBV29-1,TGCAGCGTTGAAAACAATGAGCAGTTCTTC,CSVENNEQFF
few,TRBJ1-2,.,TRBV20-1,TGCAGTGCTAGAGCGGGCAGCACGAGGGACTATGGCTACACCTTC,CSARAGSTRDYGYTF
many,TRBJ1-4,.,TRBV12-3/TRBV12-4,TGTGCCAGCAGTCCCCGAGGCAGTGGGAATGAAAAACTGTTTTTT,CASSPRGSGNEKLFF
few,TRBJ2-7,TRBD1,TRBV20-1,TGCAGTGCTAGAGATCGGTCCTACAGGGGGAACGAGCAGTACTTC,CSARDRSYRGNEQYF
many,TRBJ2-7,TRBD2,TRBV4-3,TGCGCCAGCAGCCCCGGGACTAGCGGGAGCTACGAGCAGTACTTC,CASSPGTSGSYEQYF
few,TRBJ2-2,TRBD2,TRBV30,TGTGCCTGGAGTGGGACTAGCGGTGACACCGGGGAGCTGTTTTTT,CAWSGTSGDTGELFF
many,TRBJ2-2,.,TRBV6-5,TGTGCCAGCAGCCCAGGGCAGGGCGGGGAGCTGTTTTTT,CASSPGQGGELFF
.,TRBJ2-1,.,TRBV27,TGTGCCAGCAGTTTATATCCAGGGGTCGGCTACAATGAGCAGTTCTTC,CASSLYPGVGYNEQFF
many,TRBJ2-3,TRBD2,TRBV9,TGTGCCAGCAGCCCCCAGGGATCGGGGGGTACGCAGTATTTT,CASSPQGSGGTQYF
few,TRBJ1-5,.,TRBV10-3,TGTGCCACCACAGGGTCGGAGAATCAGCCCCAGCATTTT,CATTGSENQPQHF
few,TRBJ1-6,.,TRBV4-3,TGCGCCAGCAGCCAAGAGGTCCAGAATTCACCCCTCCACTTT,CASSQEVQNSPLHF
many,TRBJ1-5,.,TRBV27,TGTGCCAGCAGTTGGGGGGGGAGCAATCAGCCCCAGCATTTT,CASSWGGSNQPQHF
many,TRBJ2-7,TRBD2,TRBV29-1,TGCAGCGTTGTGGGGGGGTCCTCAGATTACGAGCAGTACTTC,CSVVGGSSDYEQYF
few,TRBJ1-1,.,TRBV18,TGTGCCAGCTCAGGCAGGGACACCACTGAAGCTTTCTTT,CASSGRDTTEAFF
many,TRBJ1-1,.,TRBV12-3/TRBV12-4,TGTGCCAGCAGCTTAGGGAACACTGAAGCTTTCTTT,CASSLGNTEAFF
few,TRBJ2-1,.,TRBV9,TGTGCCAGCTGTGCTGAGGGCGATGAGCAGTTCTTC,CASCAEGDEQFF
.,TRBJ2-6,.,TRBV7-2,TGTGCCAGCAGCTTACAGCCCTCTGGGGCCAACGTCCTGACTTTC,CASSLQPSGANVLTF
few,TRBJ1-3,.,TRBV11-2,TGTGCCAGCAGAACTGCAGGGGATAAAGCAAACACCATATATTTT,CASRTAGDKANTIYF
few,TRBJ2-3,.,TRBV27,TGTGCCAGCAGCCCGTTTGGATTCTCCGTCACAGATACGCAGTATTTT,CASSPFGFSVTDTQYF
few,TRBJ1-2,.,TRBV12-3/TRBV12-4,TGTGCCAGCAGATACCCAGGAGAACCAGGCTACACCTTC,CASRYPGEPGYTF
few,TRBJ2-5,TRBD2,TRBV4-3,TGCGCCAGCAGCCAAGATTGGGCTAGCGGGCCGCAAGAGACCCAGTACTTC,CASSQDWASGPQETQYF
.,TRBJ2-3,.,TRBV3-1,TGTGCCAGCAGCCAAGATTTAGGATATACGCAGTATTTT,CASSQDLGYTQYF
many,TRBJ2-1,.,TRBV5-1,TGCGCCAGCAGCTTGCCCGTTCGGGATGAGCAGTTCTTC,CASSLPVRDEQFF
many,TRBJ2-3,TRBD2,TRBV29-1,TGCAGCGTTCAAGGTAGCGGGGAAGGGACCCCGCAGTATTTT,CSVQGSGEGTPQYF
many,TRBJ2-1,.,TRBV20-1,TGCAGTGCCGCGGGACCGTGGGACAATGAGCAGTTCTTC,CSAAGPWDNEQFF
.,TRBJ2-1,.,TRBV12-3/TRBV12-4,TGTGCCAGCCGTCTCAACGATGAGCAGTTCTTC,CASRLNDEQFF
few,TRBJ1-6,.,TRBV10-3,TGTGCCATCAGGACTGACAGTCCCAATTCACCCCTCCACTTT,CAIRTDSPNSPLHF
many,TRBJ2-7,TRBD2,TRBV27,TGTGCCAGCAGTTTTTTCGGGGTAGCGGGAGTCGTCGACGAGCAGTACTTC,CASSFFGVAGVVDEQYF
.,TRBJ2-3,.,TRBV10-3,TGTGCCATCAAGGGAAAGTACACAGATACGCAGTATTTT,CAIKGKYTDTQYF
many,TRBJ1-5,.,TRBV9,TGTGCCAGCAGCGAGGGGGACGGAGGCATTAGCAATCAGCCCCAGCATTTT,CASSEGDGGISNQPQHF
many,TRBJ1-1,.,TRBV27,TGTGCCAGCTCTCAGGGAGTTGAAGCTTTCTTT,CASSQGVEAFF
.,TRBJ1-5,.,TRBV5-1,TGCGCCAGCAGCGTAGAGACAGGTCCAAATCAGCCCCAGCATTTT,CASSVETGPNQPQHF
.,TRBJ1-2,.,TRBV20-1,TGCAGTGCTAGAGAGGGGGATGGCTACACCTTC,CSAREGDGYTF
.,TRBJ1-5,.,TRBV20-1,TGCAGTGCTATGGGCAGGGATAAAGTCCAGCCCCAGCATTTT,CSAMGRDKVQPQHF
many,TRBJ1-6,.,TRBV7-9,TGTGCCAGCAGCATCAATAATTCACCCCTCCACTTT,CASSINNSPLHF
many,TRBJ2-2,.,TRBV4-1,TGCGCCAGCAGCCGTTGGGGGAACACCGGGGAGCTGTTTTTT,CASSRWGNTGELFF